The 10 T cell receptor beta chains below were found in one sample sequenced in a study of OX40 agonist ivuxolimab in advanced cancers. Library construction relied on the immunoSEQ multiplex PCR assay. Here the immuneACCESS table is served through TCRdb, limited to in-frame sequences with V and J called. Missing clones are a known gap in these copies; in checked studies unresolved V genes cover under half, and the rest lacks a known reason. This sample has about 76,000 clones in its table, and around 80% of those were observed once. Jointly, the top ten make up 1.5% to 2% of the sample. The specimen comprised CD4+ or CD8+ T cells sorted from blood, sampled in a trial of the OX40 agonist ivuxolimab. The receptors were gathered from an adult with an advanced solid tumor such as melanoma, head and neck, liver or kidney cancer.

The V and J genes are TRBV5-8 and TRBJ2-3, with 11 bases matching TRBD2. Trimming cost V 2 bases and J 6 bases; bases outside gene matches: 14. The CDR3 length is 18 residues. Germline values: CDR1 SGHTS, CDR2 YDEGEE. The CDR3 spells CASSLVLAGASSRDTQYF. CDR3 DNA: TGTGCCAGCAGCTTAGTACTAGCGGGGGCCTCGAGCCGGGATACGCAGTATTTT. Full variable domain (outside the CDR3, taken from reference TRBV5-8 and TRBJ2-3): EAGVTQSPTHLIKTRGQQATLRCSPISGHTSVYWYQQALGLGLQFLLWYDEGEERNRGNFPPRFSGRQFPNYSSELNVNALELEDSALYLCASSLVLAGASSRDTQYFGPGTRLTVL.

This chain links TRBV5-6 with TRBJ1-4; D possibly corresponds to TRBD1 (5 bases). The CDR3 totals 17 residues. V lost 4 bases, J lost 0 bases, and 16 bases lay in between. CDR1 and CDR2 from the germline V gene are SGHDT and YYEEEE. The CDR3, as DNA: TGTGCCAGCAGCGTACGCGGGGCTCGGGCAACTAATGAAAAACTGTTTTTT. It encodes CASSVRGARATNEKLFF.

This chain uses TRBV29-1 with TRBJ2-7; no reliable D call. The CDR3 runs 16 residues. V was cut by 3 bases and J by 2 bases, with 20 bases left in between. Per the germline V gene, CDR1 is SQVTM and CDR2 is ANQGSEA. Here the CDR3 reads CSVEPSRSRSPYEQYF. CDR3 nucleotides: TGCAGCGTTGAGCCCTCCCGGAGCAGGTCCCCCTACGAGCAGTACTTC.

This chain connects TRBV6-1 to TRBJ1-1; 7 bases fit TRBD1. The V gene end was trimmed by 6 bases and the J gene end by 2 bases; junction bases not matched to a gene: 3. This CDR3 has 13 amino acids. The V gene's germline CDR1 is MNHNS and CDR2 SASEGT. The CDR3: CASRGTANTEAFF. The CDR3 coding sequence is TGTGCCAGCAGGGGGACAGCCAACACTGAAGCTTTCTTT.

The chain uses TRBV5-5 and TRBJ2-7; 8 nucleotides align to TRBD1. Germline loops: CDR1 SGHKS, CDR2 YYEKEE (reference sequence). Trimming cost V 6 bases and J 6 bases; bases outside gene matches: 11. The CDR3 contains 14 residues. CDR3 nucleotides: TGTGCCAGCACCTACCTAGTACAGGGGGGCGAGCAGTACTTC. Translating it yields CASTYLVQGGEQYF.

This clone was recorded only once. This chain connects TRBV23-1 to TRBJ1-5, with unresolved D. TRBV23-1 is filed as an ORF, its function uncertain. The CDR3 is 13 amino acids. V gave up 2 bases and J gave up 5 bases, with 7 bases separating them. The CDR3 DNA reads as TGCGCCAGCAGTCAAGGAGGTTATCAGCCCCAGCATTTT. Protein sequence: CASSQGGYQPQHF.

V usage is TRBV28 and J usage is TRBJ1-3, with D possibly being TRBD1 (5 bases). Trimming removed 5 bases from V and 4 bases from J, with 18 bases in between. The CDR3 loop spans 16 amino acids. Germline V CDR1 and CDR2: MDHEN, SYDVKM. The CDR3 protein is CASSLSGPGRGNTIYF. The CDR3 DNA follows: TGTGCCAGCAGTCTATCGGGACCGGGTCGGGGAAACACCATATATTTT.

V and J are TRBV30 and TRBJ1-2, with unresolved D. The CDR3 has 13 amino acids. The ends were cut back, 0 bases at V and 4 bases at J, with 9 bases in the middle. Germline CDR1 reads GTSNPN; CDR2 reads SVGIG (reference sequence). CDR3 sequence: CAWSVEPIYGYTF. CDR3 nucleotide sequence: TGTGCCTGGAGTGTGGAGCCTATCTATGGCTACACCTTC.

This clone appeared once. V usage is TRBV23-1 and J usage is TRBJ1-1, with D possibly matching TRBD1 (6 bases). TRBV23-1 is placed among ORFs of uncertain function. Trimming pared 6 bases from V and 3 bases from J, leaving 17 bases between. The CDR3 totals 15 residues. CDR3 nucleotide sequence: TGCGCCAGCAGGAACAAACAGGGAGGCGACACTGAAGCTTTCTTT. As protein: CASRNKQGGDTEAFF.

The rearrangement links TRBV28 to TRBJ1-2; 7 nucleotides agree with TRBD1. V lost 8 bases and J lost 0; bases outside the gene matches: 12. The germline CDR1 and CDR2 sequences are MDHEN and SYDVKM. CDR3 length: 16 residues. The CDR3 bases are TGTGCCAGCGTGGGGGGACAGATCTTTACTAACTATGGCTACACCTTC. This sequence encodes CASVGGQIFTNYGYTF.